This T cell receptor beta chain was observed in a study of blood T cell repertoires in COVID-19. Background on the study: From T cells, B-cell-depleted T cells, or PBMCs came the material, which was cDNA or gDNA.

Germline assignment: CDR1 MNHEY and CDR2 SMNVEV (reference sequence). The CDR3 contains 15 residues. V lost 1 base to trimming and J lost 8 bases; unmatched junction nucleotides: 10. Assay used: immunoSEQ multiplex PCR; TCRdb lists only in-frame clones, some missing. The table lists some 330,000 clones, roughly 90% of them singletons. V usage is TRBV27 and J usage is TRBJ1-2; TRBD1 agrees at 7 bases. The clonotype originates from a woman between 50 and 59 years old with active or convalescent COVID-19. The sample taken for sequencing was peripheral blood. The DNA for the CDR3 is TGTGCCAGCAGTTTATACTCCGACAGGGCCTTGGGCTACACCTTC. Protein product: CASSLYSDRALGYTF.